This TCR beta chain stems from a study of cytomegalovirus exposure and HLA in healthy donors. Study findings and constraints: In a later analysis, CMV-associated beta chains were mostly HLA-associated, it appeared.

Notes on this clone: As yet, its antigen is unknown.

With 60 Vbeta and 13 Jbeta primers, the PCR was carried out. Authors' processing steps: A later analysis counted about 80 million unique TCR beta chains, around 10 million shared. Sequencing used immunoSEQ multiplex PCR; TCRdb keeps in-frame clones, though not all of them. Clonal size and the V and J genes are those of that table, whereas D and trimming came from the DNA. This sample has roughly 130,000 clones, with more than 60% found just once. Healthy individuals who donated bone marrow served as the donors. There were likely unrecorded immune exposures, though donors were nominally healthy when sampled. Germline CDR1 is MNHNS and CDR2 is SASEGT. The CDR3 spans 15 residues. The J segment lost 6 bases and the V segment lost 5 bases, leaving 4 bases of the junction unmatched.

The V and J genes are TRBV6-1 and TRBJ2-1, with TRBD2 matching 13 bases. This receptor was taken from a woman aged 45-59 years in good health and CMV-seropositive. Source material: PBMCs. CDR3 coding DNA: TGTGCCAGCAGTTCACTAGCGGGGGGGGTCAATGAGCAGTTCTTC. This codes for CASSSLAGGVNEQFF.